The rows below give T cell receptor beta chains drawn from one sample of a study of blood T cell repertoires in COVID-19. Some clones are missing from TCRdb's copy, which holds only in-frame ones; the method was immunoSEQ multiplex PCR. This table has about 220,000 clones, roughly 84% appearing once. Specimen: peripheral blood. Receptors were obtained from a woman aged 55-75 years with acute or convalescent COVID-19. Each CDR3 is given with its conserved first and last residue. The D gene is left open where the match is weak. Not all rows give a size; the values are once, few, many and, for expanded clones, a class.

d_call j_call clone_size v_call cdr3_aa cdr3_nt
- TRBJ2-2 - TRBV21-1 CASSSCRGLAGELFF TGTGCCAGCAGCTCTTGCAGGGGGCTTGCCGGGGAGCTGTTTTTT
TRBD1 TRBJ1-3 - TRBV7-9 CASSLLVTGDGNTIYF TGTGCCAGCAGCTTACTTGTGACAGGGGACGGAAACACCATATATTTT
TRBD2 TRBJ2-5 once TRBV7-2 CASSLIQRGPQETQYF TGTGCCAGCAGCTTAATCCAGCGGGGTCCTCAAGAGACCCAGTACTTC
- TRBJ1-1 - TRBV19 CASRRAGPLGDTEAFF -
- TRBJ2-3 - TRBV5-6 CASSRTRIGDTQYF TGTGCCAGCAGCCGCACTAGGATAGGTGATACGCAGTATTTT
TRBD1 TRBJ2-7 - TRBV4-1 CASSQEGTGPSYEQYF TGCGCCAGCAGCCAAGAGGGGACAGGGCCCTCCTACGAGCAGTACTTC
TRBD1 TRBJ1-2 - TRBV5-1 CASSLAGQGARGYTF TGCGCCAGCAGCTTGGCCGGCCAGGGGGCGCGGGGCTACACCTTC
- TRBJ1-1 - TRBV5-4 CASSWGENTEAFF TGTGCCAGCAGCTGGGGGGAGAACACTGAAGCTTTCTTT
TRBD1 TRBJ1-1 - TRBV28 CASSFGTVNTEAFF TGTGCCAGCAGTTTTGGGACAGTGAACACTGAAGCTTTCTTT
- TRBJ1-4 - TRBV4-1 CASSQDSGNEKLFF TGCGCCAGCAGCCAAGACAGCGGGAATGAAAAACTGTTTTTT
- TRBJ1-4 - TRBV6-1 CASSDSLRLNEKLFF TGTGCCAGCAGTGACAGTTTACGATTGAATGAAAAACTGTTTTTT
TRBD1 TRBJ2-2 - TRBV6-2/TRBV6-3 CASSPDRAIDTGELFF TGTGCCAGCAGCCCCGACAGGGCAATAGACACCGGGGAGCTGTTTTTT
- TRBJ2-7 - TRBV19 CASSISSRNAYEQYF TGTGCCAGTAGTATATCTAGCCGAAACGCCTACGAGCAGTACTTC
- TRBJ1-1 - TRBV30 CAWRADTEAFF TGTGCCTGGAGGGCTGACACTGAAGCTTTCTTT
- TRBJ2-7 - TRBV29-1 CSVVGEGYEQYF TGCAGCGTTGTCGGTGAGGGATACGAGCAGTACTTC
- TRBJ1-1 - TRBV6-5 CASSSQGMGGEAFF TGTGCCAGCAGTTCCCAGGGAATGGGGGGTGAAGCTTTCTTT
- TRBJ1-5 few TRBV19 CASSTEQVNPDQPQHF TGTGCCAGTAGTACCGAGCAAGTCAACCCCGATCAGCCCCAGCATTTT
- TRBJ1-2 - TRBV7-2 CASSLTANYGYTF TGTGCCAGCAGTCTGACAGCTAACTATGGCTACACCTTC
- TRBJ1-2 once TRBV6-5 CASKNEQGRGGYTF TGTGCCAGCAAAAACGAACAGGGTCGGGGTGGCTACACCTTC
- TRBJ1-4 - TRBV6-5 CASRSSGATNEKLFF TGTGCCAGCAGGTCCTCAGGTGCAACTAATGAAAAACTGTTTTTT
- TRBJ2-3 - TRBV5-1 CASSLALGPDTQYF TGCGCCAGCAGCTTGGCACTAGGTCCAGATACGCAGTATTTT
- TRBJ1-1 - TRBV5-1 CASSYGTLGSEAFF TGCGCCAGCAGTTACGGGACATTGGGTTCGGAGGCTTTCTTT
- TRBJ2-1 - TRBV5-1 CASSVQGIGLNEQFF TGCGCCAGCAGCGTACAGGGTATTGGGTTGAATGAGCAGTTCTTC
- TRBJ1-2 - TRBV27 CASRHKGHRNYGYTF TGTGCCAGCCGCCACAAGGGACACCGAAACTATGGCTACACCTTC
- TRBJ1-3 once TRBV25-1 CASTYSSGNTIYF TGTGCCAGCACCTACAGCTCGGGAAACACCATATATTTT
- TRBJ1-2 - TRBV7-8 CASSRQYGYTF TGTGCCAGCAGCCGACAGTATGGCTACACCTTC
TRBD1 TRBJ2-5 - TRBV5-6 CASSGGPGQGGETQYF TGTGCCAGCAGCGGGGGGCCAGGACAGGGCGGGGAGACCCAGTACTTC
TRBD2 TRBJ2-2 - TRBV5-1 CASSAIAGGVTGELFF TGCGCCAGCAGCGCAATAGCGGGGGGCGTCACCGGGGAGCTGTTTTTT
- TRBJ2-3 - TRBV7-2 CASSLVGGGGLTDTQYF TGTGCCAGCAGCTTAGTAGGGGGCGGGGGGCTTACAGATACGCAGTATTTT
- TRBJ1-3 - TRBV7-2 CASSLTTGSGNTIYF TGTGCCAGCAGCTTAACAACGGGGTCTGGAAACACCATATATTTT
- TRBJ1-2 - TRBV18 CASSHDRMYGYTF TGTGCCAGCTCACACGACAGGATGTACGGCTACACCTTC
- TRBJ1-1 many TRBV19 CASSIIAQSEAFF TGTGCCAGTAGTATAATAGCCCAATCTGAAGCTTTCTTT
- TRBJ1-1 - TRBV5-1 CASSFGRRQDSNTEAFF TGCGCCAGCAGCTTTGGCCGAAGACAGGATTCGAACACTGAAGCTTTCTTT
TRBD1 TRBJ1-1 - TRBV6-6 CASSPRTGVRDTEAFF TGTGCCAGCAGTCCGCGAACAGGGGTAAGGGACACTGAAGCTTTCTTT
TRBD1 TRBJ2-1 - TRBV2 CASSSIGQGGNEQFF TGTGCCAGCAGTTCGATTGGACAGGGTGGGAATGAGCAGTTCTTC
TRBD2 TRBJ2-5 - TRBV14 CASSPNTGLAGLFQETQYF TGTGCCAGCAGCCCAAATACGGGACTAGCGGGGCTTTTCCAAGAGACCCAGTACTTC
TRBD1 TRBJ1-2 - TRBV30 CAWSISGTGGGYTF TGTGCCTGGAGTATTAGCGGGACAGGGGGTGGCTACACCTTC
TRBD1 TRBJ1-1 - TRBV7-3 CASSPSGQGGNTEAFF TGTGCCAGCAGCCCCAGTGGACAGGGCGGGAACACTGAAGCTTTCTTT
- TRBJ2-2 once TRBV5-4 CASSMDGTGELFF TGTGCCAGCAGCATGGACGGCACCGGGGAGCTGTTTTTT
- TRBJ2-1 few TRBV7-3 CASSPRVSSYNEQFF TGTGCCAGCAGCCCCAGGGTTAGCTCCTACAATGAGCAGTTCTTC
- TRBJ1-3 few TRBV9 CASSGSTVSGNTIYF TGTGCCAGCAGTGGGTCTACAGTATCTGGAAACACCATATATTTT
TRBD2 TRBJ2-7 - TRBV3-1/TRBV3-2 CASSPRPSTGTSGRYEQYF TGTGCCAGCAGCCCGAGACCTTCTACCGGGACTAGCGGCAGGTACGAGCAGTACTTC
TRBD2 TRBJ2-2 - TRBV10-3 CAIRPGLAGRFTGELFF TGTGCCATCAGGCCGGGACTAGCGGGGAGATTCACCGGGGAGCTGTTTTTT
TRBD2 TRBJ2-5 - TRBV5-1 CASSIGLVGSQETQYF TGCGCCAGCAGCATCGGACTAGTCGGGTCCCAAGAGACCCAGTACTTC
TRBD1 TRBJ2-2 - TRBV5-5 CASSFLDRLGGELFF TGTGCCAGCAGCTTCCTGGACAGGCTGGGCGGGGAGCTGTTTTTT
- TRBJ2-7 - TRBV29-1 CSALGRVHYEQYF TGCAGCGCCTTAGGGCGGGTCCACTACGAGCAGTACTTC
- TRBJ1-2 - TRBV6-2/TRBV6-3 CASSYIQNYTF TGTGCCAGCAGTTACATCCAGAACTACACCTTC
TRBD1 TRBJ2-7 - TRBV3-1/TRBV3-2 CASSPADRVYEQYF TGTGCCAGCAGCCCGGCCGACAGGGTCTACGAGCAGTACTTC